Listed here are 20 T cell receptor beta chains from one sample, sequenced in a study of blood T cell repertoires in COVID-19. Clones were sequenced by immunoSEQ multiplex PCR, and TCRdb holds only the in-frame ones, with some missing. The sample contains 270,000 or so clones, roughly nine tenths of which appear only once. Sequencing was carried out using peripheral blood. The receptors shown here come from a woman between 40 and 55 years old who had recovered from COVID-19.

The V and J genes are TRBV4-2 and TRBJ2-7; D remains unclear. The V end lost 0 bases, the J end lost 4 bases, and 13 bases lay between the germline ends. Germline loops: CDR1 LGHNA, CDR2 YNFKEQ. The CDR3 length is 15 residues. The CDR3 region has the DNA TGTGCCAGCAGCCAAGAGTCTGGCGTAGCTTACGAGCAGTACTTC. Protein: CASSQESGVAYEQYF.

In its sample, this clone was seen once. J is TRBJ2-1 and V is TRBV7-3; TRBD2 matches 8 bases. Losses at the gene ends were 4 bases for V and 5 bases for J; bases not matched to a gene: 10. Germline V lookup: CDR1 SGHTA, CDR2 FQGTGA. The CDR3 has 16 residues. The CDR3 coding sequence is TGTGCCAGCAGCTCCCTGCCCGGGACTAGTGACAATGAGCAGTTCTTC. Protein product: CASSSLPGTSDNEQFF.

The chain couples TRBV19 to TRBJ2-1; 7 bases line up with TRBD2. In germline, CDR1 is LNHDA, CDR2 SQIVND (reference sequence). This CDR3 has 17 residues. With V trimmed by 3 bases and J by 1 base, 9 bases remained unmatched. The CDR3 here is CASSIGGTTRSYNEQFF. CDR3 coding DNA: TGTGCCAGTAGTATCGGGGGGACTACCCGGTCCTACAATGAGCAGTTCTTC. Using reference TRBV19 and TRBJ2-1 for the parts outside the CDR3, the full variable domain is DGGITQSPKYLFRKEGQNVTLSCEQNLNHDAMYWYRQDPGQGLRLIYYSQIVNDFQKGDIAEGYSVSREKKESFPLTVTSAQKNPTAFYLCASSIGGTTRSYNEQFFGPGTRLTVL.

The gene calls are TRBV11-3 and TRBJ2-1; 7 bases are a match to TRBD2. Germline assignment: CDR1 SGHNT and CDR2 YENEEA. The CDR3 consists of 17 residues. The V segment lost 5 bases and the J segment 1 base; nucleotides outside the gene matches: 11. CDR3 protein: CASSTRGSGLSYNEQFF. As DNA, the CDR3 is TGTGCCAGCAGCACCAGAGGTAGCGGGCTTTCCTACAATGAGCAGTTCTTC.

CDR3 DNA: TGTGCCAGCTCACCAAGAGCGGGGGGCGCCCCTCCCGGGGAGCTGTTTTTT. Its translation is CASSPRAGGAPPGELFF. V is TRBV18 and J is TRBJ2-2; 9 bases agree with TRBD2. There are 17 residues in the CDR3. Germline CDR1 reads KGHSH; CDR2 reads LQKENI. Germline trimming cut 2 bases from V and 6 bases from J; bases unmatched to any gene: 10.

The chain links TRBV6-1 to TRBJ2-1; 7 bases fit TRBD2. Germline V gene sequence: CDR1 MNHNS, CDR2 SASEGT. This CDR3 is built from 15 residues. V lost 1 base and J lost 3; bases outside the gene matches: 3. The chain's CDR3 is CASSEGGGDYNEQFF. CDR3 DNA sequence: TGTGCCAGCAGTGAAGGGGGAGGGGACTACAATGAGCAGTTCTTC.

The V and J genes are TRBV2 and TRBJ2-1, with D perhaps matching TRBD2 (5 bases). This CDR3 has 14 amino acids. Germline V gene sequence: CDR1 SNHLY, CDR2 FYNNEI. Trimming stripped 3 bases from V and 3 bases from J, with 9 bases between. The CDR3, as DNA: TGTGCCAGCAGTGACCAGCGGAGCTACAATGAGCAGTTCTTC. It specifies CASSDQRSYNEQFF.

This chain uses TRBV28 with TRBJ1-4, with a weak D call TRBD1 (6 bases). The germline V and J ends were trimmed by 7 bases and 16 bases, with 19 bases remaining between them. The CDR3 is made up of 12 amino acids. CDR1 and CDR2 from the germline V gene are MDHEN and SYDVKM. The CDR3 DNA reads as TGTGCCAGCACCACCGGGGGGCGTAATCAGTTTTTT. It is translated as CASTTGGRNQFF.

This clone appeared many times. The gene calls are TRBV5-1 and TRBJ1-5; D unclear. Trimming removed 0 bases at V and 2 bases at J, with 15 bases between. The CDR3 is 17 amino acids. The germline V gene encodes CDR1 SGHRS and CDR2 YFSETQ. The CDR3 DNA reads as TGCGCCAGCAGCTTGGGGTCTGGAGAGAGGGGCAATCAGCCCCAGCATTTT. It specifies CASSLGSGERGNQPQHF.

The chain has TRBV10-1 and TRBJ2-3; TRBD1 might be the D (6 bases). CDR3 length: 13 residues. Trimming stripped 3 bases from V and 12 bases from J, with 16 bases between. Germline CDR1 and CDR2: WNHNN and SYGVQD (reference sequence). This CDR3 reads CASSDITGYFQYF. The DNA for the CDR3 is TGCGCCAGCAGTGACATAACAGGGTATTTTCAGTATTTT.

V gene TRBV24-1 combines with J gene TRBJ2-7; possible D gene TRBD1, 5 bases. Trimming removed 5 bases from V and 3 bases from J, with 10 bases in between. This CDR3 is built from 13 residues. CDR1 is KGHDR and CDR2 is SFDVKD in the germline V gene. Here the CDR3 reads CATSAQGIYEQYF. The DNA of the CDR3 is TGTGCCACCAGTGCCCAGGGTATCTACGAGCAGTACTTC.

The chain carries TRBV19 and TRBJ2-1; 10 bases are a match to TRBD2. The CDR3 runs to 15 residues. Losses at the gene ends were 3 bases for V and 4 bases for J; bases not matched to a gene: 3. The germline CDR1 and CDR2 sequences are LNHDA and SQIVND (reference sequence). CDR3 in amino acids: CASSMLSGGYNEQFF. DNA of the CDR3: TGTGCCAGTAGTATGCTTAGCGGGGGGTACAATGAGCAGTTCTTC.

This chain links TRBV18 with TRBJ2-3; D might be TRBD2 (6 bases). This CDR3 contains 18 residues. The germline V gene encodes CDR1 KGHSH and CDR2 LQKENI. Trimming left V 3 bases short and J 3 bases short, with 22 bases between. In DNA form, the CDR3 reads TGTGCCAGCTCACCGGAGTTCGGGAGCGGAGGTGGGACAGATACGCAGTATTTT. It is translated as CASSPEFGSGGGTDTQYF.

The CDR3, as DNA: TGTGCCAGCCGGAACAGAGTCTGGGAGCACTACGAGCAGTACTTC. Amino acids: CASRNRVWEHYEQYF. The chain carries TRBV6-5 and TRBJ2-7, with a weak D call TRBD2 (5 bases). The CDR3 has 15 amino acids. Germline lookup yields CDR1 MNHEY and CDR2 SVGAGI. V dropped 8 bases and J dropped 3 bases, with 20 bases sitting between them.

The chain employs TRBV21-1 and TRBJ1-2. TRBV21-1 is labeled a pseudogene. The CDR3 covers 12 residues. CDR3 region: CASRLPCTGYTF. CDR3 nucleotides: TGTGCCAGCAGACTACCATGTACCGGCTACACCTTC.

The chain employs TRBV11-2 and TRBJ2-7; 13 bases align to TRBD2. CDR1 and CDR2 from the germline V gene are SGHAT and FQNNGV. The CDR3 runs 15 residues. Trimming cost V 6 bases and J 3 bases; bases outside gene matches: 5. This chain's CDR3 is CASRYRTSGSYEQYF. For the CDR3, the DNA is TGTGCCAGCAGATACCGGACTAGCGGGAGCTACGAGCAGTACTTC.

A remark on this clone: Other DNA sequences of this sample code for an identical CDR3. The chain uses TRBV9 and TRBJ2-7, with TRBD2 as a possible D gene (5 bases). The CDR3 consists of 14 residues. V lost 4 bases and J 1 base, leaving 12 bases between the germline ends. Germline V CDR1 and CDR2: SGDLS, YYNGEE. CDR3 nucleotides: TGTGCCAGCAGCCCCCGGACGGGGTCCTACGAGCAGTACTTC. Amino acid sequence: CASSPRTGSYEQYF. The full variable domain, with the rest looked up from reference TRBV9 and TRBJ2-7, is DSGVTQTPKHLITATGQRVTLRCSPRSGDLSVYWYQQSLDQGLQFLIQYYNGEERAKGNILERFSAQQFPDLHSELNLSSLELGDSALYFCASSPRTGSYEQYFGPGTRLTVT.

This chain connects TRBV7-2 to TRBJ2-7; TRBD2 matches 7 bases. Germline CDR1 SGHTA, CDR2 FQGNSA. V shed 5 bases, J shed 1 base, and the junction held 8 bases outside the gene matches. CDR3 length equals 15 residues. The CDR3 here is CASSQTLGLSYEQYF. DNA of the CDR3: TGTGCCAGCAGCCAAACATTGGGACTATCCTACGAGCAGTACTTC.

V is TRBV5-4 and J is TRBJ2-2; D is undetermined. The CDR3 length is 14 residues. Germline lookup yields CDR1 SGHNT and CDR2 YYREEE (reference sequence). The V and J ends lost 0 bases and 2 bases respectively, with 5 bases between them. The CDR3, as DNA: TGTGCCAGCAGCTTGGAACTTAACACCGGGGAGCTGTTTTTT. Amino acid sequence: CASSLELNTGELFF.

The V gene is TRBV10-3, the J gene TRBJ2-4; 7 nucleotides line up with TRBD1. The CDR3 is 13 amino acids. V shed 6 bases, J shed 16 bases, and the junction held 15 bases outside the gene matches. Germline values: CDR1 ENHRY, CDR2 SYGVKD. This CDR3 reads CAISPTGTEVEYF. The DNA of the CDR3 is TGTGCCATCAGCCCAACCGGGACAGAAGTGGAATACTTC.